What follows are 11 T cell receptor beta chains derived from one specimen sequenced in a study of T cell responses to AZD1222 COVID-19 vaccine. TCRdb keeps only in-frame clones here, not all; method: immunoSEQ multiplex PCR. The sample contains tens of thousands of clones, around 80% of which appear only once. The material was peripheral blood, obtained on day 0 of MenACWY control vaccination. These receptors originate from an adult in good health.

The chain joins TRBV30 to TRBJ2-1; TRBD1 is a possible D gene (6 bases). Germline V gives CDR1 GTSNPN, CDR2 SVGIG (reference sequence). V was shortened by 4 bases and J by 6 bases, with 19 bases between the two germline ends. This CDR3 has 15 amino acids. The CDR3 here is CAWNRTPLGANEQFF. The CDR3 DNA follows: TGTGCCTGGAACCGAACCCCACTGGGGGCCAATGAGCAGTTCTTC.

The CDR3 loop reads CASSLTRQGWNTEAFF. CDR3 nucleotide sequence: TGTGCCAGCAGTTTAACCCGACAGGGATGGAACACTGAAGCTTTCTTT. The V gene is TRBV27, the J gene TRBJ1-1, with TRBD1 matching 7 bases. The J segment lost 1 base and the V segment lost 2 bases, leaving 7 bases of the junction unmatched. The germline V gene encodes CDR1 MNHEY and CDR2 SMNVEV (reference sequence). CDR3 length: 16 residues.

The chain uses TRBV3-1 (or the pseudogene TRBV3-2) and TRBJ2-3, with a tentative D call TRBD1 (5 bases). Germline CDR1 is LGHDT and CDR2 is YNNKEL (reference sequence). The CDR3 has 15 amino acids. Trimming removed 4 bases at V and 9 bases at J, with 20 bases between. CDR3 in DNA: TGTGCCAGCAGCCGGGGCTCCGACCTCCCCCGGACGCAGTATTTT. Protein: CASSRGSDLPRTQYF.

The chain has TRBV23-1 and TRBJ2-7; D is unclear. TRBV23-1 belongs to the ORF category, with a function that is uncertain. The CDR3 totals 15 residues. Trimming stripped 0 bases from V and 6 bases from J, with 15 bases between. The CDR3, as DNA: TGCGCCAGCAGTCAATCTAGCCATGGCAGGTTCGAGCAGTACGTC. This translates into CASSQSSHGRFEQYV.

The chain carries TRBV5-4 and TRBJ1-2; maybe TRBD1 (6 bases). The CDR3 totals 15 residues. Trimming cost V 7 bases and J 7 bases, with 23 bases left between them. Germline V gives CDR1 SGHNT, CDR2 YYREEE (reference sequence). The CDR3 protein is CASGSLQGRLGGYTF. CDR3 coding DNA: TGTGCCAGCGGGAGCTTACAGGGCCGCCTTGGTGGCTACACCTTC.

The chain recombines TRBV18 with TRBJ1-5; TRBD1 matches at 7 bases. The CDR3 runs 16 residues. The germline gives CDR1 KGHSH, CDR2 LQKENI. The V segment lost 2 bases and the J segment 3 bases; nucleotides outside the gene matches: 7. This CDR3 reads CASSPRQGGTNQPQHF. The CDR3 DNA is TGTGCCAGCTCACCAAGGCAGGGGGGAACCAATCAGCCCCAGCATTTT.

The chain's CDR3 is CASSFTQGVAQYF. CDR3 DNA: TGTGCCAGCAGCTTTACGCAGGGAGTAGCCCAGTATTTT. V is TRBV5-4 and J is TRBJ2-3; D is possibly TRBD1 or TRBD2 (5 bases each). Per the germline V gene, CDR1 is SGHNT and CDR2 is YYREEE (reference sequence). V was pared by 2 bases and J by 12 bases, with 16 bases between. The CDR3 is made up of 13 amino acids.

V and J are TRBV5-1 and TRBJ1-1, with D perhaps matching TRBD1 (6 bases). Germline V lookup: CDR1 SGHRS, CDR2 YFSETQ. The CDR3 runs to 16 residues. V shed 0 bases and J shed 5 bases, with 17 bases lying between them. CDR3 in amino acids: CASSLAVRGFGTEAFF. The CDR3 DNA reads TGCGCCAGCAGCTTGGCTGTGAGGGGGTTTGGTACTGAAGCTTTCTTT.

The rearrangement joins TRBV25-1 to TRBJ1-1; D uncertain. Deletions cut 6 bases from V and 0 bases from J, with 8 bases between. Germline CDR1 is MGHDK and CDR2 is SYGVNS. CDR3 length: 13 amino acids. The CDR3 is CASRNSLNTEAFF. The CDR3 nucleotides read TGTGCCAGCAGGAATTCTCTGAACACTGAAGCTTTCTTT.

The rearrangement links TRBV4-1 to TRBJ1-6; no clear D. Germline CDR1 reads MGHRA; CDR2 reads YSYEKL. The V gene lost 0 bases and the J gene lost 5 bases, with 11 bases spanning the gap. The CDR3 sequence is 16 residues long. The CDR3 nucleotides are TGCGCCAGCAGCCAAGATCCGACGACTAATAATTCACCCCTCCACTTT. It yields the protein CASSQDPTTNNSPLHF.

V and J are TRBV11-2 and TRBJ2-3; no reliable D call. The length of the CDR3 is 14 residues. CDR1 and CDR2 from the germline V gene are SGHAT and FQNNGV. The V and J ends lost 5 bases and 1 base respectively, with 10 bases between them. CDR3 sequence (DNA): TGTGCCAGCAGCCTTCAAAGGGGCACAGATACGCAGTATTTT. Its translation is CASSLQRGTDTQYF.